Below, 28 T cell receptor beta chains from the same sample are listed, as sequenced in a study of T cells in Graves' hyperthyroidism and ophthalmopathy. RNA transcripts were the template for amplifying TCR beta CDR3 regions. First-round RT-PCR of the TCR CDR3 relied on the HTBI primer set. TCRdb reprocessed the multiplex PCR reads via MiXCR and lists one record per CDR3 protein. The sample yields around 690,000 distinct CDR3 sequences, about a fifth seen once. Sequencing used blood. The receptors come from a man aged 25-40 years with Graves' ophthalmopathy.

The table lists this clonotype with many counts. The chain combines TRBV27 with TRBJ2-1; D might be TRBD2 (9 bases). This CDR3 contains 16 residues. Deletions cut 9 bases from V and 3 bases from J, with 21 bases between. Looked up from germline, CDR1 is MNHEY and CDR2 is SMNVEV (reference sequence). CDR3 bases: TGTGCCAGTGCGGACAGGGTACTAGCGGGCTACAATGAGCAGTTCTTC. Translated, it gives CASADRVLAGYNEQFF.

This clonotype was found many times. This CDR3 reads CAWRGNRRGAFF. The CDR3 DNA is TGTGCCTGGAGAGGGAACAGGAGGGGAGCTTTCTTT. V usage is TRBV30 and J usage is TRBJ1-1; D perhaps matches TRBD1 (5 bases). V was pared by 3 bases and J by 10 bases, with 15 bases between. Germline V gene sequence: CDR1 GTSNPN, CDR2 SVGIG (reference sequence). This CDR3 is built from 12 residues.

The CDR3, as DNA: TGTGCCAGCAGCCCATATATTGGGACTAGCGGGAAAGTCAATGAGCAGTTCTTC. Encoded protein: CASSPYIGTSGKVNEQFF. The V and J genes are TRBV7-9 and TRBJ2-1, with 13 bases matching TRBD2. Germline trimming cut 5 bases from V and 6 bases from J; bases unmatched to any gene: 13. The CDR3 length is 18 residues. The germline gives CDR1 SEHNR, CDR2 FQNEAQ (reference sequence). The full variable domain, rest sourced from reference TRBV7-9 and TRBJ2-1, is DTGVSQNPRHKITKRGQNVTFRCDPISEHNRLYWYRQTLGQGPEFLTYFQNEAQLEKSRLLSDRFSAERPKGSFSTLEIQRTEQGDSAMYLCASSPYIGTSGKVNEQFFGPGTRLTVL.

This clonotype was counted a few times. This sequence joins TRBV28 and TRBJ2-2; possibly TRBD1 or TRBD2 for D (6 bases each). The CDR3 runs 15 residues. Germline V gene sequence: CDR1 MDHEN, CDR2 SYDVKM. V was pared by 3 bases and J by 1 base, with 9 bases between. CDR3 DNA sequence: TGTGCCAGCAGTTTCGGGGGACAGAACACCGGGGAGCTGTTTTTT. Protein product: CASSFGGQNTGELFF.

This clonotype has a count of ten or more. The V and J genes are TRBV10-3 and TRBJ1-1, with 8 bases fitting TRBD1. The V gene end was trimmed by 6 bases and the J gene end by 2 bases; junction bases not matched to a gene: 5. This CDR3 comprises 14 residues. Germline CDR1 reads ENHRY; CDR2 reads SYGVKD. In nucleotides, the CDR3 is TGTGCCATCAGCCTGGGACAGGCTAACACTGAAGCTTTCTTT. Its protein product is CAISLGQANTEAFF.

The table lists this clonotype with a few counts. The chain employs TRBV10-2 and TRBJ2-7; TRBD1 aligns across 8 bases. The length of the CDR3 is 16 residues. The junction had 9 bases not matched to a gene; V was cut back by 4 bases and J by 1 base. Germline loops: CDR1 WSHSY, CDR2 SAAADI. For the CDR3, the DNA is TGCGCCAGCAGTGCCTTCGGGACAGGAAAGTCCTACGAGCAGTACTTC. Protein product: CASSAFGTGKSYEQYF.

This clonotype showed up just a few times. CDR3 in amino acids: CASSPRPARSNEQFF. The CDR3 DNA reads TGTGCCAGCAGCCCGCGGCCAGCCAGGTCCAATGAGCAGTTCTTC. This rearrangement joins TRBV7-8 to TRBJ2-1, with D uncertain. The CDR3 length is 15 residues. V dropped 5 bases and J dropped 6 bases, with 17 bases sitting between them. CDR1 and CDR2 from the germline V gene are SGHVS and FQNEAQ.

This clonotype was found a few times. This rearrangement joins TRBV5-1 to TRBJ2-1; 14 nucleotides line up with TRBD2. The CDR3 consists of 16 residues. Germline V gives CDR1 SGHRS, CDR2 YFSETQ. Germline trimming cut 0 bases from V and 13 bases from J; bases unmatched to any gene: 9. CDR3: CASSLDPTSGRGQQFF. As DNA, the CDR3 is TGCGCCAGCAGCTTGGATCCGACTAGCGGGAGGGGTCAACAGTTCTTC.

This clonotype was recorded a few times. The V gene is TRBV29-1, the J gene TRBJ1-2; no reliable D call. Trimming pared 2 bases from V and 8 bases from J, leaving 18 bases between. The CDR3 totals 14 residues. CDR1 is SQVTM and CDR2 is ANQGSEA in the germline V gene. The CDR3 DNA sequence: TGCAGCGTTGAAAAGGGCACGGGGAGATACGGCTACACCTTC. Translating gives CSVEKGTGRYGYTF.

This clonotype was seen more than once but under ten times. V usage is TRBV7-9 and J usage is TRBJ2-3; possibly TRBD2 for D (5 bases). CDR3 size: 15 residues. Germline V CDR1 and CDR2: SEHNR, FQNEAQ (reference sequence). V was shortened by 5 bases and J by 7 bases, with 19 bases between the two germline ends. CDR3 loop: CASSPEAVKTNTQYF. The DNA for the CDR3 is TGTGCCAGCAGCCCAGAAGCGGTTAAGACGAATACGCAGTATTTT.

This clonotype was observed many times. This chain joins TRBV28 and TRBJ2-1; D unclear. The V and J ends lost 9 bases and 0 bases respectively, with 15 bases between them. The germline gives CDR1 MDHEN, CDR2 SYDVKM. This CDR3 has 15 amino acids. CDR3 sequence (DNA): TGTGCCAGTGGCGATCGTTCCCTCTCCTACAATGAGCAGTTCTTC. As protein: CASGDRSLSYNEQFF. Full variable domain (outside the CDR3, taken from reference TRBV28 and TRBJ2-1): DVKVTQSSRYLVKRTGEKVFLECVQDMDHENMFWYRQDPGLGLRLIYFSYDVKMKEKGDIPEGYSVSREKKERFSLILESASTNQTSMYLCASGDRSLSYNEQFFGPGTRLTVL.

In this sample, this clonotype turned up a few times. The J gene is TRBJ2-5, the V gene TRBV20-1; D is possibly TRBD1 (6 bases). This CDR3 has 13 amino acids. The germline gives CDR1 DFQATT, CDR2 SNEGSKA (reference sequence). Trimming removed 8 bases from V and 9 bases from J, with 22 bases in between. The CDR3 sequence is CSPYDLQGGSQYF. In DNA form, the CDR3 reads TGCAGTCCCTACGATTTACAGGGTGGCTCCCAGTACTTC.

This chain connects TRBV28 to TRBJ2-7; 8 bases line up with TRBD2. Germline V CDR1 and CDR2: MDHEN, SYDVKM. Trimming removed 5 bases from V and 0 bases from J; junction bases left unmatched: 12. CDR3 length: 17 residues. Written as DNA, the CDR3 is TGTGCCAGCAGTGGGGCGAGAAGCGGGAGTAACTCCTACGAGCAGTACTTC. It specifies CASSGARSGSNSYEQYF.

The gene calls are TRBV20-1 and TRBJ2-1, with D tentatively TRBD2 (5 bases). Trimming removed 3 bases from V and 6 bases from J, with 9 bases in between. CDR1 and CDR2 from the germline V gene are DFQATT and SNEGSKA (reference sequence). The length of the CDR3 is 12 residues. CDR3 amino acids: CSASIATNEQFF. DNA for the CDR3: TGCAGTGCTAGTATAGCGACCAATGAGCAGTTCTTC.

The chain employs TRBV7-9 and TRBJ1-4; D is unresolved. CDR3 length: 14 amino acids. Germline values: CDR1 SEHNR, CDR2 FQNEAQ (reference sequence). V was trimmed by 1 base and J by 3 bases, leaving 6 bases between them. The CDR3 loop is CASSLDRANEKLFF. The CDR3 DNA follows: TGTGCCAGCAGCTTAGACAGAGCTAATGAAAAACTGTTTTTT.

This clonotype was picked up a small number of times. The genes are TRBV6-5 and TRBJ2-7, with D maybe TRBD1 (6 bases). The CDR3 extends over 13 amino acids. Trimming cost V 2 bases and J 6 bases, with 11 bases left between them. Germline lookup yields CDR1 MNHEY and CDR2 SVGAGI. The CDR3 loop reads CASSYNRAGEQYF. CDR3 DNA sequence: TGTGCCAGCAGTTACAACAGGGCTGGCGAGCAGTACTTC.

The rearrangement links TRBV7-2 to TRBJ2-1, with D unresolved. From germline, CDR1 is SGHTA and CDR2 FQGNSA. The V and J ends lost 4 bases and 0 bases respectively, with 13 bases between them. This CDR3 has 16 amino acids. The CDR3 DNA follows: TGTGCCAGCAGCTACGCTCGGCTTCGCTCCTACAATGAGCAGTTCTTC. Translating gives CASSYARLRSYNEQFF.

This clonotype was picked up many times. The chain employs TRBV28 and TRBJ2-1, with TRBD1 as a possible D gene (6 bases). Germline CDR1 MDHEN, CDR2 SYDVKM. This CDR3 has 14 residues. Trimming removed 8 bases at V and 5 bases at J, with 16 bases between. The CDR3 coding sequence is TGTGCCAGCCCGTCGAACAGGGTCAACAATGAGCAGTTCTTC. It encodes CASPSNRVNNEQFF.

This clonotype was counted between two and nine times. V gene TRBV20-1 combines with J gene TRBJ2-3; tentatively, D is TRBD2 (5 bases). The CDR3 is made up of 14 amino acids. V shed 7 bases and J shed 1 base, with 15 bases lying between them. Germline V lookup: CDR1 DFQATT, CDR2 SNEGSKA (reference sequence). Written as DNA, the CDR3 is TGCAGTGGGGAGTTCGGGGAAGGCACAGATACGCAGTATTTT. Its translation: CSGEFGEGTDTQYF.

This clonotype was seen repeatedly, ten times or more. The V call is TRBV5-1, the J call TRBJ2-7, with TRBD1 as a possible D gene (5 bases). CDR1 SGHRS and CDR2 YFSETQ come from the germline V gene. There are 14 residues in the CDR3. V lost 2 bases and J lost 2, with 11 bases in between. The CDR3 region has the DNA TGCGCCAGCAGCTTTGGAGCAGGGACCTACGAGCAGTACTTC. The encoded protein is CASSFGAGTYEQYF.

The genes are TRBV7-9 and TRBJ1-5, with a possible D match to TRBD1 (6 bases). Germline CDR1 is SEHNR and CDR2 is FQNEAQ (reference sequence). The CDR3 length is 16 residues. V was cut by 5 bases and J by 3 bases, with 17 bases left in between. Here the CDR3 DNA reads TGTGCCAGCAGCCTGATAGACAGGAACCCCAATCAGCCCCAGCATTTT. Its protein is CASSLIDRNPNQPQHF.

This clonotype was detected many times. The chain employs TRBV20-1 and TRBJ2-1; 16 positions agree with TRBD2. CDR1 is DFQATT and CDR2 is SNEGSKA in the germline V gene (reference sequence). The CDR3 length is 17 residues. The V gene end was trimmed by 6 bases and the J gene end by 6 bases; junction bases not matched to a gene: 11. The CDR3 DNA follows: TGCAGTGCCAGTGGGACTAGCGGGAGGGCCAGGAGCAATGAGCAGTTCTTC. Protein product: CSASGTSGRARSNEQFF.

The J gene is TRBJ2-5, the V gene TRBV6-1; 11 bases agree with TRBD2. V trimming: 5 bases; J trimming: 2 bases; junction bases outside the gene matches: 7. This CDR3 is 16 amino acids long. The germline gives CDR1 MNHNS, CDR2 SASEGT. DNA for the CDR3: TGTGCCAGCAGTTCATCGGGACTAGCGGCACAAGAGACCCAGTACTTC. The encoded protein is CASSSSGLAAQETQYF.

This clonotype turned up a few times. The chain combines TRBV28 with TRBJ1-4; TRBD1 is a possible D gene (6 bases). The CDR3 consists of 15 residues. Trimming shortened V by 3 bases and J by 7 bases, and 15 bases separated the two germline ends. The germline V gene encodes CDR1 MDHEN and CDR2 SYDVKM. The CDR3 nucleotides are TGTGCCAGCAGTTTTTTCTGGGGGCGCGGTGAAAAACTGTTTTTT. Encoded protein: CASSFFWGRGEKLFF.

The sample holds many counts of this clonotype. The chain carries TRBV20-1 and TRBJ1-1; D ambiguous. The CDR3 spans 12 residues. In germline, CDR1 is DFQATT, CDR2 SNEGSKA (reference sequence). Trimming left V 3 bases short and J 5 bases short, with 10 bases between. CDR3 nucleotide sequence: TGCAGTGCTAGCTCGGCGATAACTGAAGCTTTCTTT. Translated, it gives CSASSAITEAFF.

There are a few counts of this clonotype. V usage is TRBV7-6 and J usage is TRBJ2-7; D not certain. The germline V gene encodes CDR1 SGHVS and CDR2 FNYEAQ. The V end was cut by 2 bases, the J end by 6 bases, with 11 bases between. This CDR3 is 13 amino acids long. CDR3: CASSLNLNSEQYF. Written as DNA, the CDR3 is TGTGCCAGCAGCTTAAACTTAAACTCCGAGCAGTACTTC.

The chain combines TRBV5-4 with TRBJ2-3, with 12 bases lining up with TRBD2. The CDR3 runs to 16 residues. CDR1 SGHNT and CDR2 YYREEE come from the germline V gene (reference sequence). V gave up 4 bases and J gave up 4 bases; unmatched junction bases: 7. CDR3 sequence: CASSDTSGRSPDTQYF. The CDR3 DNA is TGTGCCAGCAGCGATACTAGCGGGAGGAGCCCAGATACGCAGTATTTT.

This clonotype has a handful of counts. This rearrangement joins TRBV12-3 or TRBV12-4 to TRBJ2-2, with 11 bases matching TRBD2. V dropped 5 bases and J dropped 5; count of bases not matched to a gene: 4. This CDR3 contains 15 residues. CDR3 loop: CASSARLAGTGELFF. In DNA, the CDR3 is TGTGCCAGCAGTGCGAGACTAGCGGGGACCGGGGAGCTGTTTTTT.